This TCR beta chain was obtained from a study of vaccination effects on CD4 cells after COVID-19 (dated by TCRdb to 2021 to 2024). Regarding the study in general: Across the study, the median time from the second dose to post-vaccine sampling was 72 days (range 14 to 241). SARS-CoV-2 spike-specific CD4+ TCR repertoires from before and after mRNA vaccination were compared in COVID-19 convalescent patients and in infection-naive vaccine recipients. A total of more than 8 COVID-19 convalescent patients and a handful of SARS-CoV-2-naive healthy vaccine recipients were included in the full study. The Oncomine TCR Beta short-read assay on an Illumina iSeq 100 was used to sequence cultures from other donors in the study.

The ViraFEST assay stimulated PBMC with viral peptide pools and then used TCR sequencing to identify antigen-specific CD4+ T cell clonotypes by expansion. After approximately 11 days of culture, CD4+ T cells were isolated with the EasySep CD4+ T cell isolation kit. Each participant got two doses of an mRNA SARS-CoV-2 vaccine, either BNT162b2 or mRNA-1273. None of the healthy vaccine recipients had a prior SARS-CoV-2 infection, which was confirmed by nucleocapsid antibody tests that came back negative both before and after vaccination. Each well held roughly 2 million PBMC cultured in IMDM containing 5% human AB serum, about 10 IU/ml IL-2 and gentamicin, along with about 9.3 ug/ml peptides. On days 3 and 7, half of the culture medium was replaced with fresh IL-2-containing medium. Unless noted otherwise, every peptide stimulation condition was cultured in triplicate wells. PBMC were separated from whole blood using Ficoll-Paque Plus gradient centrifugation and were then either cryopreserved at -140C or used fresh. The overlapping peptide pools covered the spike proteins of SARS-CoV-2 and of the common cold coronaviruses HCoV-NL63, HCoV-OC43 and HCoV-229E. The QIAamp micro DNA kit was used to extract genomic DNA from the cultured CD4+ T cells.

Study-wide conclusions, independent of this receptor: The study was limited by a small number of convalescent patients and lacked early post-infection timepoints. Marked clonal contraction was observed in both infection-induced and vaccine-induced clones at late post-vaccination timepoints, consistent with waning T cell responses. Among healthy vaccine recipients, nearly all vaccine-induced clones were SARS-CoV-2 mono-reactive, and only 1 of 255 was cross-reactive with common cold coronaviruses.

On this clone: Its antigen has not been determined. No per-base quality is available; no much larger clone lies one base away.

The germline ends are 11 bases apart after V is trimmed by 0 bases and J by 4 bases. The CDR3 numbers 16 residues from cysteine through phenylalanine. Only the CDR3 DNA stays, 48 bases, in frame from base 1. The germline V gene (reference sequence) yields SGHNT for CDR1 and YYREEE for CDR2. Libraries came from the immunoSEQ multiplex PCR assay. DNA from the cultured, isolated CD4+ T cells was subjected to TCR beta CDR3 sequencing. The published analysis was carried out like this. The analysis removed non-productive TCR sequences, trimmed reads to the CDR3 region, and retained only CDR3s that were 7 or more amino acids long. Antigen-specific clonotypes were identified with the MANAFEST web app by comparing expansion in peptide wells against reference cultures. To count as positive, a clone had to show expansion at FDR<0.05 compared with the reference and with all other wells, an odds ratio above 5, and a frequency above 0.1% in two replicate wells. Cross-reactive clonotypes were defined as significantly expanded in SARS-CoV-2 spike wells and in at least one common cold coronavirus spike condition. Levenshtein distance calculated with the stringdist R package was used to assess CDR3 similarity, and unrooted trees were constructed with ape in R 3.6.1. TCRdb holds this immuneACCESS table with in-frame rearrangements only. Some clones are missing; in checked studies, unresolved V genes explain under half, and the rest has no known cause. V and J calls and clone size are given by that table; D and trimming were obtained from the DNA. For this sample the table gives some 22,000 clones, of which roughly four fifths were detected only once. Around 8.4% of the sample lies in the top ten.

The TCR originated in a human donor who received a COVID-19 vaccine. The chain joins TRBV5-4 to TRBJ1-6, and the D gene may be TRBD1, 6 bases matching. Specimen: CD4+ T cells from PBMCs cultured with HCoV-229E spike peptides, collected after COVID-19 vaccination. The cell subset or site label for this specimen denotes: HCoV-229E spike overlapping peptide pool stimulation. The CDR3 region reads CASSLAGQNYNSPLHF. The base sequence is TGTGCCAGCAGCTTGGCCGGACAGAATTATAATTCACCCCTCCACTTT. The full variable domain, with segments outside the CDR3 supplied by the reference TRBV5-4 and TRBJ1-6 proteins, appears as ETGVTQSPTHLIKTRGQQVTLRCSSQSGHNTVSWYQQALGQGPQFIFQYYREEENGRGNFPPRFSGLQFPNYSSELNVNALELDDSALYLCASSLAGQNYNSPLHFGNGTRLTVT.